This T cell receptor beta chain emerged from a study of CD8+CD57+ T cells in acquired aplastic anemia (dated by TCRdb to 2017 to 2018). Concerning the study at large: A mean of around 3.3 ug of DNA, ranging from about 0.2 to 27.4 ug, was extracted from sorted CD4+ and CD8+ cells. Mean read counts for healthy donor samples were some 10 million for CD4+ cells and around 11 million for CD8+ cells. Results the study describes overall, beyond this receptor: Roughly 30 CD8+ CDR3 sequences were shared between patients and controls but appeared highly expressed in patients and within their immunodominant clones. CD8+ Simpson's diversity did not differ significantly between patients and healthy controls (P=0.060).

CDR1 and CDR2, per the germline V gene (reference sequence), are SEHNR and FQNEAQ. The CDR3 starts with the cysteine, ends with the phenylalanine, and has 14 residues. Only CDR3 DNA is held: 42 bases, read in frame from base 1. Concerning this clonotype itself: What this receptor recognizes is not known. Base qualities are not provided; no much larger clone lies one nucleotide away.

Profiling of TCR beta VDJ combinations and CDR3 sequences used genomic DNA as the template. An Illumina HiSeq 2000 was used for TCR repertoire sequencing. The paper's data handling went like this. TRBV/TRBJ rearrangement plots, CDR3 size and DJ length profiles, and Simpson's diversity index were used to assess repertoires. Whichever DNA sequence was most abundant in the deep sequencing data was defined as the immunodominant clone. CDR3 amino acid sequences were checked for sharing across subjects and were also compared against the VDJdb database and published repertoires. TCRdb trimmed the raw reads at Q25, called clones with MiXCR and kept productive beta chains. Rows are unified per CDR3 protein, each entry keeping the most common DNA and genes. The V and J calls reflect TCRdb's pipeline rather than the authors' work. The sample table shows around 68,000 distinct CDR3 sequences, and roughly half are seen once. Together, the top ten hold about 8.3% of the sample.

In the study, sorted CD4+ and CD8+ blood T cells from patients with severe aplastic anemia and from healthy subjects underwent deep sequencing of TCR repertoires. Ficoll-Paque density gradient centrifugation was used to isolate peripheral blood mononuclear cells. Before DNA extraction, CD4+ and CD8+ T cells were sorted with FACS or magnetic beads. Recombination linked TRBV7-9 to TRBJ2-3; a tentative D match to TRBD1 spans 5 bases. The J call may be incorrect, as the DNA end agrees better with TRBJ1-1. This receptor was taken from a human donor in good health, serving as a control. Sequencing was performed on sorted CD4+, CD8+, or CD8+CD57+ T cells (not recorded which) from PBMCs. The nucleotide sequence is given as TGTGCCAGCAGCTCTGGACACCCTCTAATTGAAGCTTTCTTT. Translation gives CASSSGHPLIEAFF.